Listed below are T cell receptor beta chains from one sample, sequenced in a study of blood T cell repertoires in COVID-19. This table comes from immunoSEQ multiplex PCR, and its TCRdb copy is limited to in-frame clones, with some not included. The data show 25,000 to 35,000 clones, 70% to 85% seen once. Material: peripheral blood. The receptor source for this set is a man older than 75 with active or convalescent COVID-19. Both conserved end residues are part of each CDR3. The order of the fields is D gene, J gene, clone size, V gene, CDR3 protein, CDR3 DNA. D genes are given only for firm matches. Some rows mark clone size as missing; the rest say once, few, many or name a class of expanded clone.

NA,TRBJ2-5,once,TRBV6-1,CASSGGGKGIKETQYF,TGTGCCAGCAGTGGAGGGGGAAAGGGGATAAAAGAGACCCAGTACTTC
NA,TRBJ1-6,NA,TRBV5-1,CASSSGTPYYNSPLHF,TGCGCCAGCAGCTCCGGGACACCTTACTATAATTCACCCCTCCACTTT
TRBD1,TRBJ2-3,NA,TRBV9,CASSVGTGDKLTDTQYF,TGTGCCAGCAGCGTAGGGACAGGCGATAAACTCACAGATACGCAGTATTTT
TRBD1,TRBJ2-1,NA,TRBV27,CASTRDRAYNEQFF,TGTGCCAGTACCCGGGACAGGGCTTACAATGAGCAGTTCTTC
TRBD2,TRBJ2-3,NA,TRBV27,CASSPVASGGGNTQYF,TGTGCCAGCAGTCCCGTGGCTAGCGGGGGGGGAAATACGCAGTATTTT
NA,TRBJ2-7,NA,TRBV5-1,CASSLSEGSYEQYF,TGCGCCAGCAGCTTGTCGGAGGGTTCCTACGAGCAGTACTTC
TRBD2,TRBJ2-3,NA,TRBV11-2,CASSLRLAGGLTDTQYF,TGTGCCAGCAGCTTGCGGTTGGCGGGGGGACTCACAGATACGCAGTATTTT
TRBD1,TRBJ1-2,NA,TRBV19,CASSVPGQGNGYTF,TGTGCCAGTAGTGTGCCGGGACAGGGTAATGGCTACACCTTC
NA,TRBJ2-2,NA,TRBV7-3,CASSLQGPSNTGELFF,TGTGCCAGCAGCTTACAGGGCCCCTCGAACACCGGGGAGCTGTTTTTT
NA,TRBJ1-2,few,TRBV6-6,CASSYLQRDGYTF,TGTGCCAGCAGTTACTTGCAAAGAGATGGCTACACCTTC